Below are 7 T cell receptor beta chains sequenced from a single sample in a study of CD8+CD57+ T cells in acquired aplastic anemia. TCR beta VDJ and CDR3 profiling used genomic DNA as template. Each CDR3 protein gets one entry after TCRdb re-called the reads with MiXCR. Among about 71,000 distinct CDR3 sequences listed, roughly half were seen once. The sample was sorted CD4+, CD8+, or CD8+CD57+ T cells (not recorded which) from PBMCs. These receptors all stem from a human donor in good health, serving as a control.

The rearrangement uses TRBV2 and TRBJ2-5; D is tentatively TRBD1 or TRBD2 (5 bases each). The CDR3 sequence is 13 residues long. With 6 bases removed from V and 1 base from J, the gap between germline ends came to 9 bases. The germline gives CDR1 SNHLY, CDR2 FYNNEI. CDR3 sequence: CASSPGTQETQYF. As DNA, the CDR3 is TGTGCCAGCAGCCCCGGGACCCAAGAGACCCAGTACTTC.

The rearrangement joins TRBV2 to TRBJ1-2; D not certain. CDR1 is SNHLY, CDR2 FYNNEI, per germline. Trimming shortened V by 4 bases and J by 3 bases, and 12 bases separated the two germline ends. The CDR3 runs 14 residues. The CDR3 DNA reads TGTGCCAGCAGTGCAGAGCCGCAAGACTATGGCTACACCTTC. The encoded protein is CASSAEPQDYGYTF.

The chain employs TRBV25-1 and TRBJ1-2; 8 nucleotides line up with TRBD1. The CDR3 has 14 residues. CDR1 is MGHDK and CDR2 is SYGVNS in the germline V gene. J was trimmed by 5 bases and V by 3 bases; bases with no gene match: 5. The CDR3 sequence is CASSDQDRGYGYTF. The CDR3 bases are TGTGCCAGCAGTGACCAAGACAGGGGATATGGCTACACCTTC.

This chain links TRBV20-1 with TRBJ2-3; unclear D gene. Per the germline V gene, CDR1 is DFQATT and CDR2 is SNEGSKA (reference sequence). V lost 6 bases to trimming and J lost 1 base, with 11 bases between them. CDR3 length: 13 amino acids. The CDR3 bases are TGCAGTGCCAGATTCCAGGGCACAGATACGCAGTATTTT. Translating it yields CSARFQGTDTQYF.

This clonotype was seen at least ten times. The chain carries TRBV12-3 or TRBV12-4 and TRBJ1-1; no reliable D call. CDR3 length equals 16 residues. Trimming left V 3 bases short and J 0 bases short, with 14 bases between. For the CDR3, the DNA is TGTGCCAGCAGTTTTTGGGTCAGATCTATGAACACTGAAGCTTTCTTT. Protein: CASSFWVRSMNTEAFF.

This clonotype has ten or more counts. This chain uses TRBV12-3 or TRBV12-4 with TRBJ2-5; 10 nucleotides align to TRBD1. The V segment lost 3 bases and the J segment 9 bases; nucleotides outside the gene matches: 4. This CDR3 is built from 13 residues. In DNA, the CDR3 is TGTGCCAGCAGTTTCGGACAGGGGGGTCCCCAGTACTTC. Translation gives CASSFGQGGPQYF.

This sequence joins TRBV5-4 and TRBJ1-2; 7 nucleotides line up with TRBD1. CDR3 length equals 16 residues. The J segment lost 4 bases and the V segment lost 4 bases, leaving 13 bases of the junction unmatched. The V gene's germline CDR1 is SGHNT and CDR2 YYREEE (reference sequence). In nucleotides, the CDR3 is TGTGCCAGCAGCGTTTGGGGACAGTCCCCGGGCTATGGCTACACCTTC. This translates into CASSVWGQSPGYGYTF.